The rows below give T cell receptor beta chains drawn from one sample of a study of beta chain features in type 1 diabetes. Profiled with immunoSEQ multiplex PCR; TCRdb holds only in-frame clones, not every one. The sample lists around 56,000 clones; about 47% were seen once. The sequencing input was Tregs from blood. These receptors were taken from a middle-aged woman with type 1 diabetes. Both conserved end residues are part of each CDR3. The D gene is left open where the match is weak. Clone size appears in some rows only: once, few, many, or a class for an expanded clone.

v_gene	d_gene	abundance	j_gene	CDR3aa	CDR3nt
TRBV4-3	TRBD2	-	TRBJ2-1	CASSQRTSGRYNEQFF	TGCGCCAGCAGCCAAAGGACTAGCGGTCGATACAATGAGCAGTTCTTC
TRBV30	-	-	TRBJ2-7	CAWSEQGPYEQYF	TGTGCCTGGAGTGAACAGGGACCCTACGAGCAGTACTTC
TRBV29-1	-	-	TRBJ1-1	CSVEPVGAEAFF	TGCAGCGTTGAACCGGTGGGCGCTGAAGCTTTCTTT
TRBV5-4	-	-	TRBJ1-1	CASSQASDTEAFF	TGTGCCAGCAGCCAAGCTTCGGACACTGAAGCTTTCTTT
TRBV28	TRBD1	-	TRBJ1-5	CASSSGQDLYSNQPQHF	TGTGCCAGCAGTTCGGGACAGGACCTATATAGCAATCAGCCCCAGCATTTT
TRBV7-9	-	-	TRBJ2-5	CASSIGYPGETQYF	TGTGCCAGCAGCATTGGGTATCCGGGAGAGACCCAGTACTTC
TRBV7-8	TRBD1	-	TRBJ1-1	CASSFSTRQGAFF	TGTGCCAGCAGCTTCTCGACCCGACAGGGGGCTTTCTTT
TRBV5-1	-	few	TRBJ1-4	CASSPTGSGNEKLFF	TGCGCCAGCAGCCCTACAGGGTCTGGTAATGAAAAACTGTTTTTT
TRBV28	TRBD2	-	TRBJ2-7	CASSFRLAGREQYF	TGTGCCAGCAGTTTCCGACTAGCGGGGAGAGAGCAGTACTTC
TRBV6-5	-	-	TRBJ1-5	CASRKQGQPQHF	TGTGCCAGCAGGAAACAGGGCCAGCCCCAGCATTTT
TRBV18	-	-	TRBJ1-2	CASSPTAGRNYGYTF	TGTGCCAGCTCACCTACCGCAGGGCGTAACTATGGCTACACCTTC
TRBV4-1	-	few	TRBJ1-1	CASSQDLGGRRAEAFF	TGCGCCAGCAGCCAAGATCTTGGCGGTAGGAGGGCTGAAGCTTTCTTT
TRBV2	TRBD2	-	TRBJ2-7	CASSSRLATSYEQYF	TGTGCCAGCAGTTCTCGACTAGCGACTTCCTACGAGCAGTACTTC
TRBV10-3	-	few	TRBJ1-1	CAISVNRDTEAFF	TGTGCCATCAGTGTAAACAGGGACACTGAAGCTTTCTTT
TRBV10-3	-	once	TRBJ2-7	CAISDSSYEQYF	TGTGCCATCAGTGACAGCTCCTACGAGCAGTACTTC
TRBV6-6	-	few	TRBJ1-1	CASSFGSVRDTEAFF	TGTGCCAGCAGTTTCGGCTCTGTTCGGGACACTGAAGCTTTCTTT
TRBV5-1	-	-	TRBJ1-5	CASSLWGQGGQPQHF	TGCGCCAGCAGCTTGTGGGGGCAGGGTGGGCAGCCCCAGCATTTT
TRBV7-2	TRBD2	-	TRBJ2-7	CASSLVRGGAYEQYF	TGTGCCAGCAGCTTAGTTCGCGGGGGGGCATACGAGCAGTACTTC
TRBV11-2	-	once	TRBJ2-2	CASSFRGTNTGELFF	TGTGCCAGCAGCTTCAGGGGTACGAACACCGGGGAGCTGTTTTTT
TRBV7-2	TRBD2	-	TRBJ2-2	CASAHSGLTNTGELFF	TGTGCCAGCGCCCATAGCGGGCTAACGAACACCGGGGAGCTGTTTTTT
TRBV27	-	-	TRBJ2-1	CASSLGGGQFF	TGTGCCAGCAGTTTGGGGGGTGGGCAGTTCTTC
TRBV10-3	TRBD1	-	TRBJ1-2	CAISELDRGDYGYTF	TGTGCCATCAGTGAATTGGACAGGGGTGACTATGGCTACACCTTC
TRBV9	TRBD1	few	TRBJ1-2	CASSTGQGKGGYTF	TGTGCCAGCAGCACGGGACAGGGGAAGGGTGGCTACACCTTC
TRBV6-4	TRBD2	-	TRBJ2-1	CASSGLAGGNEQFF	TGTGCCAGCAGTGGACTAGCGGGGGGAAATGAGCAGTTCTTC
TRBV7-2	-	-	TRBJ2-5	CASSLRGGGLGKETQYF	TGTGCCAGCAGCTTACGTGGCGGGGGCCTCGGTAAAGAGACCCAGTACTTC
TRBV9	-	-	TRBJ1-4	CASSPGQPAEKLFF	TGTGCCAGCAGCCCCGGACAGCCCGCTGAAAAACTGTTTTTT
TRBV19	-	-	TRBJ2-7	CASSIARGSYEQYF	TGTGCCAGTAGTATAGCCAGGGGCTCCTACGAGCAGTACTTC
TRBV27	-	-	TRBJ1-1	CASSLNRNTEAFF	TGTGCCAGCAGTTTAAACAGGAACACTGAAGCTTTCTTT
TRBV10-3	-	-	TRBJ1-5	CAIRQGSRMDQPQHF	TGTGCCATCAGACAGGGTTCTCGAATGGATCAGCCCCAGCATTTT
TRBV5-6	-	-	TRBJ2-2	CASSLMGDGELFF	TGTGCCAGCAGCTTGATGGGAGACGGGGAGCTGTTTTTT
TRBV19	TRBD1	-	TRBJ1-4	CASTGQAIGKLFF	TGTGCCAGCACGGGACAGGCGATCGGAAAACTGTTTTTT
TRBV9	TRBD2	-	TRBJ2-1	CASSVGGAGAGNEQFF	TGTGCCAGCAGCGTAGGAGGAGCGGGAGCAGGGAATGAGCAGTTCTTC
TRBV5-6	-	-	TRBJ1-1	CASSPTDSYTEAFF	TGTGCCAGCAGCCCAACCGACAGTTACACTGAAGCTTTCTTT
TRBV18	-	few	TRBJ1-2	CASSPDKIYGYTF	TGTGCCAGCTCACCGGACAAGATATATGGCTACACCTTC
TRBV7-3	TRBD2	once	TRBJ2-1	CASSLGGTSVGSSYNEQFF	TGTGCCAGCAGTTTAGGGGGGACTAGCGTGGGAAGCTCCTACAATGAGCAGTTCTTC
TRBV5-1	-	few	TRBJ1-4	CASSLYRVETNEKLFF	TGCGCCAGCAGCTTGTACCGGGTCGAGACTAATGAAAAACTGTTTTTT
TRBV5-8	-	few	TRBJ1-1	CASSDYITVISTEAFF	TGTGCCAGCAGCGACTATATCACCGTTATCTCCACTGAAGCTTTCTTT
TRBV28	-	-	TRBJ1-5	CASTVEARPGDQPQHF	TGTGCCAGCACAGTGGAGGCGCGCCCCGGGGATCAGCCCCAGCATTTT
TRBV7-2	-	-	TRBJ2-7	CASSLALVSSYEQYF	TGTGCCAGCAGCTTAGCACTAGTAAGCTCCTACGAGCAGTACTTC
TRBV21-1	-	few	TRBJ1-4	CASSDGTDNEKLFF	TGTGCCAGCAGCGACGGGACAGATAATGAAAAACTGTTTTTT
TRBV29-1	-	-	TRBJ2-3	CSVGGQSTDTQYF	TGCAGCGTCGGGGGGCAAAGCACAGATACGCAGTATTTT
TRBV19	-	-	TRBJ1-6	CASSIVGGSPLHF	TGTGCCAGTAGTATAGTGGGAGGCTCACCCCTCCACTTT
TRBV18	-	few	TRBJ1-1	CASSPQTEAFF	TGTGCCAGCTCACCTCAAACTGAAGCTTTCTTT
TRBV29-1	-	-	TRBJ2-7	CSVRTLGTYEQYF	TGCAGCGTTCGGACCCTCGGGACCTACGAGCAGTACTTC
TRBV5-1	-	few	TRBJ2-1	CASSDGGVNEQFF	TGCGCCAGCAGCGATGGAGGGGTAAATGAGCAGTTCTTC
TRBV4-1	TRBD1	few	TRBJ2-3	CASSHPPGQGTDTQYF	TGCGCCAGCAGCCATCCCCCGGGACAGGGCACAGATACGCAGTATTTT
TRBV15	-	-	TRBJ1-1	CATSREGTGEAFF	TGTGCCACCAGCAGAGAGGGTACGGGTGAAGCTTTCTTT
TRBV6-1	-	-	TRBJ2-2	CASRQGRTGELFF	TGTGCCAGCAGACAGGGAAGAACCGGGGAGCTGTTTTTT
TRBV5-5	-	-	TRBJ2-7	CASSLGGLYEQYF	TGTGCCAGCAGCTTGGGGGGGCTCTACGAGCAGTACTTC
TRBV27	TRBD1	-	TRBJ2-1	CASWTGANNEQFF	TGTGCCAGCTGGACAGGGGCGAACAATGAGCAGTTCTTC
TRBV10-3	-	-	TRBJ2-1	CANPYGEGGGWDEQFF	TGTGCCAACCCCTACGGCGAGGGAGGAGGTTGGGATGAGCAGTTCTTC
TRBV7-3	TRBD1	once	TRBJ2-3	CASSRTGGTDTQYF	TGTGCCAGCAGCCGGACAGGAGGCACAGATACGCAGTATTTT
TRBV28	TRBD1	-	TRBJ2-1	CASSLFGGQGVNEQFF	TGTGCCAGCAGTTTATTCGGGGGACAGGGGGTAAATGAGCAGTTCTTC
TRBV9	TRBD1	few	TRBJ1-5	CASSVEGASNQPQHF	TGTGCCAGCAGCGTAGAGGGGGCCAGTAATCAGCCCCAGCATTTT
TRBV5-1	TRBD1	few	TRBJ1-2	CASSLGGDPSYGYTF	TGCGCCAGCAGCTTAGGGGGCGATCCTTCCTATGGCTACACCTTC